Considering frequency, the clone carrying this T cell receptor (beta chain) is medium-sized (0.01 to 0.1%). Its antigen remains unidentified. Germline V gene sequence: CDR1 GTSNPN, CDR2 SVGIG (reference sequence). This CDR3 comprises 12 residues. The record originates from a study of T cell clusters in autoimmune cytopenias. Study findings and constraints: Active autoimmune hepatitis patients had approximately 3-fold fewer exclusive TRB clusters than healthy donors.

About 39,000 genome equivalents of blood DNA were amplified for TRB. One tube held mixed TRB-A and TRB-B primer pools for touch-down PCR. TCRdb reprocessed the multiplex PCR reads, with one entry per CDR3 protein and no DNA. Recorded for this sample: about 4,000 distinct CDR3 sequences. The chain recombines TRBV30 with TRBJ2-7; no DNA is available, so the TRBD1 call from TCRdb remains unchecked. This TCR was recovered from a human donor with an autoimmune cytopenia or autoimmune hepatitis (not recorded which). Sequencing input: peripheral blood. CDR3 sequence reads: CAWAPGSYEQYF. The whole variable domain, filled in from reference TRBV30 and TRBJ2-7, reads SQTIHQWPATLVQPVGSPLSLECTVEGTSNPNLYWYRQAAGRGLQLLFYSVGIGQISSEVPQNLSASRPQDRQFILSSKKLLLSDSGFYLCAWAPGSYEQYFGPGTRLTVT.